Listed below are T cell receptor beta chains from one sample, sequenced in a study of T-cell memory formation after mild COVID-19. TCRdb re-called the 5' RACE reads with MiXCR, one entry per CDR3 protein. The profile shows about 160,000 distinct CDR3 sequences, around a third of them singletons. Sequencing was carried out using PBMCs or a T cell subset sorted from them (not recorded which). The receptor set was obtained from an adult woman who had mild COVID-19 (a few samples of this study predate the infection). Cell type and time point are not known. The CDR3 runs from the conserved cysteine through the conserved F or W. D genes are given only for firm matches. Clone size is given for some rows only: seen once, a few or many times, or a class if the clone is expanded.

>TRBV19|TRBJ2-6|few|12|-
TGTGCCAGTAGGCCCCCGGCCAACGTCCTGACTTTC
CASRPPANVLTF
>TRBV27|TRBJ2-7|-|13|-
TGTGCCAGCATTTCCTTAAGCTCCTACGAGCAGTACTTC
CASISLSSYEQYF
>TRBV20-1|TRBJ1-5|-|17|TRBD1
TGCAGTGCTGTGAGAGGACAGGGGATTTATAGCAATCAGCCCCAGCATTTT
CSAVRGQGIYSNQPQHF
>TRBV5-8|TRBJ1-2|-|13|TRBD1
TGTGCCAGCAGGGAGGACAGGGCCTATGGCTACACCTTC
CASREDRAYGYTF
>TRBV3-1|TRBJ2-5|-|14|-
TGTGCCAGCAGCCCCACCGGGGATAGAGAGACCCAGTACTTC
CASSPTGDRETQYF
>TRBV5-1|TRBJ1-1|few|15|TRBD1
TGCGCCAGCAGCTGGTTGGACAGGGGAAACACTGAAGCTTTCTTT
CASSWLDRGNTEAFF
>TRBV3-1|TRBJ2-7|-|16|-
TGTGCCAGCAGCCATGGGGATAGGGGACCTTCCTACGAGCAGTACTTC
CASSHGDRGPSYEQYF
>TRBV4-1|TRBJ2-7|-|17|-
TGCGCCAGCAGCCAAGGACTGGAGCAGTCGAGGCTATACGAGCAGTACTTC
CASSQGLEQSRLYEQYF
>TRBV6-2/TRBV6-3|TRBJ2-3|-|18|TRBD2
TGTGCCAGCAGCCGTACTAGCGACCCGTCGGCTAGCACAGATACGCAGTATTTT
CASSRTSDPSASTDTQYF
>TRBV7-8|TRBJ2-2|few|16|-
TGTGCCAGCAGCTTAAGAGGGGATACTTGGACCGGGGAGCTGTTTTTT
CASSLRGDTWTGELFF
>TRBV19|TRBJ1-5|-|18|-
TGTGCCAGTAGTCTCAGCAAGGGGGGTAGCCATCGCAATCAGCCCCAGCATTTT
CASSLSKGGSHRNQPQHF
>TRBV2|TRBJ2-7|few|14|TRBD2
TGTGCCAGCAGTGGGGCGGGAGGGTCCTCTCCGAAGTACTTC
CASSGAGGSSPKYF
>TRBV29-1|TRBJ2-7|-|14|TRBD1
TGCAGCGTTGATGGAGGGACAGGGGGCTACGAGCAGTACTTC
CSVDGGTGGYEQYF
>TRBV20-1|TRBJ1-2|few|13|TRBD1
TGCAGTGCAATCCGGGACAGGGACTATGGCTACACCTTC
CSAIRDRDYGYTF
>TRBV20-1|TRBJ2-1|many|14|TRBD1
TGCAGTGCTAGACCTCAGGACAGGGTGCATGAGCAGTTCTTC
CSARPQDRVHEQFF
>TRBV20-1|TRBJ2-1|-|14|-
TGCAGTGCTAGAGATCGGGTCCTTGTCAATGAGCAGTTCTTC
CSARDRVLVNEQFF
>TRBV24-1|TRBJ2-7|-|13|-
TGTGCCACCAGTGATGGTGACTACGGCGAGCAGTACTTC
CATSDGDYGEQYF
>TRBV12-3/TRBV12-4|TRBJ2-6|-|15|TRBD1
TGTGCCAGCAGTCGCGACAGGGCTGGGGCCAACGTCCTGACTTTC
CASSRDRAGANVLTF
>TRBV20-1|TRBJ2-2|few|14|TRBD1
TGCAGTGCCCAGGGACAGGGGAAATCCGGGGAGCTGTTTTTT
CSAQGQGKSGELFF
>TRBV14|TRBJ2-7|-|14|-
TGTGCCAGCAGCCAACCCGGGACCTCCTACGAGCAGTACTTC
CASSQPGTSYEQYF
>TRBV10-3|TRBJ2-7|-|15|TRBD2
TGTGCCATCAGTGAAGCCCCCCCGGGGGGCTACGAGCAGTACTTC
CAISEAPPGGYEQYF
>TRBV2|TRBJ2-3|-|15|TRBD1
TGTGCCAGCAGGTACCGGGACAGAACCACAGATACGCAGTATTTT
CASRYRDRTTDTQYF
>TRBV12-3/TRBV12-4|TRBJ1-1|few|15|TRBD1
TGTGCCAGCAGTACAACCGGGACAGGGGTAACTGAAGCTTTCTTT
CASSTTGTGVTEAFF
>TRBV5-4|TRBJ1-1|few|15|-
TGTGCCAGCAGCCCGGGACTGACGAACGTCGCTGAAGCTTTCTTT
CASSPGLTNVAEAFF
>TRBV6-2/TRBV6-3|TRBJ2-7|many|16|TRBD1
TGTGCCAGCAGTTACGACGGGACAGGGGATTACTACGAGCAGTACTTC
CASSYDGTGDYYEQYF
>TRBV11-2|TRBJ2-1|-|17|TRBD2
TGTGCCAGCAGCTTCGACGGACTAGCGGAGAGGTACAATGAGCAGTTCTTC
CASSFDGLAERYNEQFF
>TRBV18|TRBJ2-5|few|16|-
TGTGCCAGCTCACCAGTCCAACAGGAGCTCCAAGAGACCCAGTACTTC
CASSPVQQELQETQYF
>TRBV7-2|TRBJ2-1|-|15|TRBD2
TGTGCCAGCAGCTTCTCTGGTAGCGGGGTCGAGACCCAGTTCTTC
CASSFSGSGVETQFF
>TRBV7-2|TRBJ2-3|few|13|-
TGTGCCAGCAGCCCCCGGACCACAGATACGCAGTATTTT
CASSPRTTDTQYF
>TRBV7-2|TRBJ1-1|-|13|TRBD1
TGTGCCAGCAGCCCGGACTACAGGGGAGAAGCTTTCTTT
CASSPDYRGEAFF
>TRBV19|TRBJ2-1|-|16|-
TGTGCCAGTAGTATGCGCAGGACTAGGGGGTACAATGAGCAGTTCTTC
CASSMRRTRGYNEQFF
>TRBV6-2/TRBV6-3|TRBJ1-1|-|14|-
TGTGCCAGCAGCCTAAACAGGGCATGGACTGAAGCTTTCTTT
CASSLNRAWTEAFF
>TRBV9|TRBJ2-3|-|15|-
TGTGCCAGCAGCGGCGGTCGGAGGCCCCAGAATACGCAGTATTTT
CASSGGRRPQNTQYF
>TRBV2|TRBJ1-6|few|13|-
TGTGCCAGCACCAGAACAGGGAATTCACCCCTCCACTTT
CASTRTGNSPLHF
>TRBV5-1|TRBJ1-3|-|17|-
TGCGCCAGCAGGTCATTCCCCCTATCGAGCTCTGGAAACACCATATATTTT
CASRSFPLSSSGNTIYF
>TRBV15|TRBJ1-1|-|15|-
TGTGCCACCAGGGGCAGATACCTGGTGAACACTGAAGCTTTCTTT
CATRGRYLVNTEAFF
>TRBV4-2|TRBJ1-1|few|15|-
TGTGCCAGCAGCCCTACCCTGACGGGGAACACTGAAGCTTTCTTT
CASSPTLTGNTEAFF